Following are 2 T cell receptor beta chains from one sample sequenced in a study of blood T cell repertoires in COVID-19. Clones were sequenced by immunoSEQ multiplex PCR, and TCRdb holds only the in-frame ones, with some missing. This repertoire shows a few hundred thousand clones, around three quarters found once; its top ten account for roughly 6.7%. Sequencing used peripheral blood. The source of these receptors is a woman between 70 and 85 years old with acute or convalescent COVID-19.

The V and J genes are TRBV27 and TRBJ2-1, with 13 bases fitting TRBD2. The V gene end was trimmed by 4 bases and the J gene end by 7 bases; junction bases not matched to a gene: 4. In germline, CDR1 is MNHEY, CDR2 SMNVEV (reference sequence). The CDR3 extends over 15 amino acids. The CDR3 reads CASSSQGLAGNEQFF. The CDR3, as DNA: TGTGCCAGCAGTTCGCAGGGACTAGCGGGGAATGAGCAGTTCTTC.

This clone appeared many times. This sequence joins TRBV11-2 and TRBJ2-1; TRBD1 matches at 10 bases. This CDR3 comprises 20 residues. Germline values: CDR1 SGHAT, CDR2 FQNNGV. The junction had 11 bases not matched to a gene; V was cut back by 0 bases and J by 0 bases. The CDR3 DNA reads TGTGCCAGCAGCTTAGAAGGGGACAGGGGTTTTTTATCCTCCTACAATGAGCAGTTCTTC. Amino acid sequence: CASSLEGDRGFLSSYNEQFF. The whole variable domain, filled in from reference TRBV11-2 and TRBJ2-1, reads EAGVAQSPRYKIIEKRQSVAFWCNPISGHATLYWYQQILGQGPKLLIQFQNNGVVDDSQLPKDRFSAERLKGVDSTLKIQPAKLEDSAVYLCASSLEGDRGFLSSYNEQFFGPGTRLTVL.